This is a list of T cell receptor beta chains from one sample in a study of blood T cell repertoires in COVID-19. Some clones are missing from TCRdb's copy, which holds only in-frame ones; the method was immunoSEQ multiplex PCR. The sample lists about 240,000 clones, about four fifths seen once, with roughly a tenth in the top ten. The specimen sequenced was peripheral blood. These receptors all stem from an elderly woman with acute or convalescent COVID-19. Each CDR3 is given with its conserved first and last residue.

CASTSGTINEKLFF,TRBJ1-4,TRBV5-1
CASSLDGTPGRAFF,TRBJ1-1,TRBV11-2
CASSPDRANQPQHF,TRBJ1-5,TRBV18
CASSYDRGPTDTQYF,TRBJ2-3,TRBV27
CSVDHSSGPFNEQFF,TRBJ2-1,TRBV29-1
CASSPSTYEQYF,TRBJ2-7,TRBV18
CASSLEGRRGPLYEQYF,TRBJ2-7,TRBV11-2
CASSRMEGRTEAFF,TRBJ1-1,TRBV16
CASSRDRGPGNTIYF,TRBJ1-3,TRBV18
CASSPGDRGPNYGYTF,TRBJ1-2,TRBV28
CSVADRGNTEAFF,TRBJ1-1,TRBV29-1
CASSPSIGGGAQETQYF,TRBJ2-5,TRBV3-1/TRBV3-2
CASSYSLGTGEDTQYF,TRBJ2-3,TRBV6-5
CAISESGAGQFF,TRBJ2-1,TRBV10-3
CASSVLPGRSTGELFF,TRBJ2-2,TRBV9
CASSPGGTARSGNTIYF,TRBJ1-3,TRBV7-2
CASSLTRTGMTEAFF,TRBJ1-1,TRBV7-3
CASSQDAWGLTNYGYTF,TRBJ1-2,TRBV4-2
CASSPPGQTDRGLHF,TRBJ1-6,TRBV11-2
CASSLGQGNTEAFF,TRBJ1-1,TRBV2
CASSDRERSGNTIYF,TRBJ1-3,TRBV11-2
CATTRDSYNEQFF,TRBJ2-1,TRBV19